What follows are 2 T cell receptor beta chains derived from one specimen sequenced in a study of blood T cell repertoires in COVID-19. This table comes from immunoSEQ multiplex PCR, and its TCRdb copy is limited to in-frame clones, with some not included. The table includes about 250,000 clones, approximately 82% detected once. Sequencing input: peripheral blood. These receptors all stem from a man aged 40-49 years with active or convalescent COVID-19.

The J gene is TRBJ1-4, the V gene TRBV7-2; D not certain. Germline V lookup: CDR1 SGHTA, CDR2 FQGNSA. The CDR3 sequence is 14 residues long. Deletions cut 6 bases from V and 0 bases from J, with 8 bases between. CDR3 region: CASSRVATNEKLFF. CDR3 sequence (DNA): TGTGCCAGCAGTCGAGTCGCAACTAATGAAAAACTGTTTTTT.

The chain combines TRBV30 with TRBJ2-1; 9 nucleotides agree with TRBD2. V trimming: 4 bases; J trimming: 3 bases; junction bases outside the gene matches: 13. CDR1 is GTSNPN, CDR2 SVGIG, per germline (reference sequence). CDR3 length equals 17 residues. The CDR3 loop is CAWNLKTGTSYYNEQFF. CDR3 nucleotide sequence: TGTGCCTGGAATCTTAAGACAGGGACTAGCTACTACAATGAGCAGTTCTTC.